This passage covers 14 T cell receptor beta chains from one sample sequenced in a study of cytomegalovirus exposure and HLA in healthy donors. Researchers ran the PCR with 60 Vbeta and 13 Jbeta primers. Profiling relied on immunoSEQ multiplex PCR, and the TCRdb table lists in-frame clones only, not all of them. Reported are more than 40,000 clones; the ten largest clones contain 25% to 30%. Sequencing input: PBMCs. The receptors here all came from a man aged 40-49 years in good health and CMV-seropositive.

This sequence joins TRBV28 and TRBJ2-1, with 11 positions matching TRBD2. The CDR3 runs to 15 residues. Germline values: CDR1 MDHEN, CDR2 SYDVKM. Trimming cost V 4 bases and J 6 bases; bases outside gene matches: 5. CDR3 nucleotides: TGTGCCAGCAGTTCCCTAGCGGGAGGAGGCAATGAGCAGTTCTTC. Amino acid sequence: CASSSLAGGGNEQFF. Filled out from reference TRBV28 and TRBJ2-1, the complete variable domain reads DVKVTQSSRYLVKRTGEKVFLECVQDMDHENMFWYRQDPGLGLRLIYFSYDVKMKEKGDIPEGYSVSREKKERFSLILESASTNQTSMYLCASSSLAGGGNEQFFGPGTRLTVL.

The rearrangement uses TRBV5-1 and TRBJ2-7, with TRBD2 matching over 8 bases. The J segment lost 2 bases and the V segment lost 7 bases, leaving 5 bases of the junction unmatched. There are 13 residues in the CDR3. The germline CDR1 and CDR2 sequences are SGHRS and YFSETQ. The CDR3 DNA sequence: TGCGCCAGCGGAGCGGGGGTTACCTACGAGCAGTACTTC. Encoded protein: CASGAGVTYEQYF.

The CDR3 is CASSVDTTINLEQYF. The CDR3 DNA reads as TGTGCCAGCAGCGTAGACACCACGATTAATTTGGAGCAGTACTTC. The chain couples TRBV9 to TRBJ2-7; no clear D. The CDR3 loop spans 15 amino acids. Germline CDR1 SGDLS, CDR2 YYNGEE. V was cut by 0 bases and J by 7 bases, with 17 bases left in between. The complete variable domain, with remaining parts taken from reference TRBV9 and TRBJ2-7, reads DSGVTQTPKHLITATGQRVTLRCSPRSGDLSVYWYQQSLDQGLQFLIQYYNGEERAKGNILERFSAQQFPDLHSELNLSSLELGDSALYFCASSVDTTINLEQYFGPGTRLTVT.

V gene TRBV6-6 combines with J gene TRBJ2-7; possibly TRBD2 for D (6 bases). This CDR3 comprises 13 residues. CDR1 and CDR2 from the germline V gene are MNHNY and SVGAGI (reference sequence). V was shortened by 8 bases and J by 2 bases, with 13 bases between the two germline ends. CDR3 loop: CASSRPGAYEQYF. The DNA of the CDR3 is TGTGCCAGCTCTAGGCCGGGGGCCTACGAGCAGTACTTC.

This chain uses TRBV5-1 with TRBJ2-1; 10 nucleotides match TRBD1. The CDR3 loop spans 15 amino acids. With V trimmed by 4 bases and J by 8 bases, 9 bases remained unmatched. Looked up from germline, CDR1 is SGHRS and CDR2 is YFSETQ. DNA of the CDR3: TGCGCCAGCAGCGTCGGGACAGGGGAAGGGTATGAGCAGTTCTTC. It codes for CASSVGTGEGYEQFF.

CDR3 protein: CASSSRKGLIGELFF. CDR3 nucleotides: TGTGCCAGCAGCTCCCGGAAGGGGCTGATCGGGGAGCTGTTTTTT. The V and J genes are TRBV16 and TRBJ2-2, with a possible D match to TRBD1 (5 bases). CDR1 is KGHSY, CDR2 FQNENV, per germline. The V end was cut by 5 bases, the J end by 7 bases, with 17 bases between. This CDR3 spans 15 amino acids.

The chain couples TRBV5-1 to TRBJ1-1; D is ambiguous. V was pared by 0 bases and J by 0 bases, with 6 bases between. CDR1 and CDR2 from the germline V gene are SGHRS and YFSETQ. This CDR3 has 14 residues. CDR3: CASSLDSMNTEAFF. CDR3 DNA: TGCGCCAGCAGCTTGGACAGTATGAACACTGAAGCTTTCTTT.

The chain is built from TRBV6-5 and TRBJ2-7; 9 bases map to TRBD1. This CDR3 comprises 15 residues. V lost 2 bases and J lost 3; bases outside the gene matches: 5. The V gene's germline CDR1 is MNHEY and CDR2 SVGAGI. The CDR3 sequence is CASSYRDREYYEQYF. DNA for the CDR3: TGTGCCAGCAGTTACAGGGACAGGGAATACTACGAGCAGTACTTC.

The chain combines TRBV5-4 with TRBJ1-6; D possibly corresponds to TRBD1 (6 bases). V lost 0 bases to trimming and J lost 7 bases, with 11 bases between them. Germline V gene lookup returns CDR1 SGHNT and CDR2 YYREEE (reference sequence). This CDR3 is built from 15 residues. The CDR3 sequence: CASSLGQGKNSPLHF. CDR3 DNA: TGTGCCAGCAGCTTGGGGCAGGGGAAGAATTCACCCCTCCACTTT.

CDR3 in DNA: TGTGCCAGCAGTGTGACTAGCTCCTACAATGAGCAGTTCTTC. This sequence encodes CASSVTSSYNEQFF. The genes are TRBV6-4 and TRBJ2-1; TRBD2 might be the D (6 bases). CDR1 MRHNA and CDR2 SNTAGT come from the germline V gene. V lost 4 bases to trimming and J lost 0 bases, with 7 bases between them. CDR3 length equals 14 residues.

The genes are TRBV27 and TRBJ2-5; 8 bases are a match to TRBD1. The length of the CDR3 is 13 residues. Per germline, CDR1 MNHEY and CDR2 SMNVEV (reference sequence). The J segment lost 7 bases and the V segment lost 6 bases, leaving 7 bases of the junction unmatched. The CDR3 coding sequence is TGTGCCAGCAGCCCGACAGGGGCCGGGACCCAGTACTTC. Translation gives CASSPTGAGTQYF.

The CDR3: CASFHSGGEGEQFF. Here the CDR3 DNA reads TGCGCCAGCTTTCATAGCGGTGGGGAAGGAGAGCAGTTCTTC. The V and J genes are TRBV5-1 and TRBJ2-1; a possible D gene is TRBD2 (6 bases). Germline CDR1 is SGHRS and CDR2 is YFSETQ. The V end lost 7 bases, the J end lost 10 bases, and 21 bases lay between the germline ends. This CDR3 spans 14 amino acids.

The chain employs TRBV10-3 and TRBJ2-3; TRBD2 agrees at 8 bases. CDR1 and CDR2 from the germline V gene are ENHRY and SYGVKD. Trimming took 6 bases from V and 3 from J; bases not matched to a gene: 11. The CDR3 loop spans 16 amino acids. The CDR3 spells CAIREISGGRTDTQYF. CDR3 sequence (DNA): TGTGCCATCAGGGAGATATCGGGGGGGCGAACAGATACGCAGTATTTT.

This chain connects TRBV9 to TRBJ1-5, with D possibly TRBD1 on 5 matching bases. Germline lookup yields CDR1 SGDLS and CDR2 YYNGEE. The V end lost 2 bases, the J end lost 2 bases, and 14 bases lay between the germline ends. The CDR3 spans 16 residues. CDR3 sequence (DNA): TGTGCCAGCAGCGTCGTTCAGGGTATCGGCAATCAGCCCCAGCATTTT. Residues: CASSVVQGIGNQPQHF.